Following are 20 T cell receptor beta chains from one sample sequenced in a study of Ad26.COV2.S vaccination and SARS-CoV-2 variants. The sample's treatment: about 20 received Ad26.COV2.S at low or high dose, single or two shots; 5 received placebo; per-sample allocation not given. Sampling took place 63 days after the first vaccine or placebo injection. Using immunoSEQ multiplex PCR, the repertoire was profiled, and TCRdb retains in-frame clones only, with some absent. The repertoire holds roughly 350,000 clones, with about nine tenths as singletons. The specimen was peripheral blood, collected in a trial of Ad26.COV2.S vaccine versus placebo. The receptors were gathered from a person between 18 and 59 years old who received the Ad26.COV2.S COVID-19 vaccine or a placebo.

The chain couples TRBV9 to TRBJ2-6, with D uncertain. There are 16 residues in the CDR3. V dropped 3 bases and J dropped 0 bases, with 10 bases sitting between them. CDR1 SGDLS and CDR2 YYNGEE come from the germline V gene. The chain's CDR3 is CASSASAFSGANVLTF. The DNA for the CDR3 is TGTGCCAGCAGCGCTTCAGCCTTCTCTGGGGCCAACGTCCTGACTTTC.

J is TRBJ1-1 and V is TRBV7-3; D is unclear. The CDR3 sequence is 13 residues long. Germline values: CDR1 SGHTA, CDR2 FQGTGA. Trimming cost V 0 bases and J 2 bases, with 4 bases left between them. The CDR3 sequence is CASSLTLNTEAFF. DNA of the CDR3: TGTGCCAGCAGCTTAACTCTTAACACTGAAGCTTTCTTT.

This chain joins TRBV30 and TRBJ1-2; D is uncertain. Germline assignment: CDR1 GTSNPN and CDR2 SVGIG (reference sequence). With 3 bases removed from V and 3 bases from J, the gap between germline ends came to 11 bases. This CDR3 has 13 amino acids. CDR3 protein: CAWRGQSDYGYTF. In nucleotides, the CDR3 is TGTGCCTGGAGAGGGCAGTCAGACTATGGCTACACCTTC.

The chain uses TRBV11-2 and TRBJ2-3; D may correspond to TRBD1 or TRBD2 (5 bases each). There are 15 residues in the CDR3. Germline V gene data show CDR1 as SGHAT and CDR2 as FQNNGV. Between the trimmed V and J ends, which lost 6 bases and 1 base, there was a span of 14 bases. The CDR3 is CASSVPGRRTDTQYF. CDR3 in DNA: TGTGCCAGCAGTGTACCGGGACGGCGCACAGATACGCAGTATTTT.

The V gene is TRBV30, the J gene TRBJ1-6; D not certain. This CDR3 is 14 amino acids long. Germline values: CDR1 GTSNPN, CDR2 SVGIG (reference sequence). Trimming shortened V by 0 bases and J by 5 bases, and 8 bases separated the two germline ends. The CDR3 DNA sequence: TGTGCCTGGAGTGTACTGAGGGATAATTCACCCCTCCACTTT. Its protein product is CAWSVLRDNSPLHF.

The chain joins TRBV6-5 to TRBJ2-7; D uncertain. V dropped 3 bases and J dropped 3 bases, with 9 bases sitting between them. Germline CDR1 and CDR2: MNHEY and SVGAGI. The length of the CDR3 is 13 residues. CDR3: CASSYGVDYEQYF. The DNA of the CDR3 is TGTGCCAGCAGTTATGGAGTAGACTACGAGCAGTACTTC.

This chain links TRBV7-2 with TRBJ1-4; weak D call: TRBD1 (5 bases). The V gene's germline CDR1 is SGHTA and CDR2 FQGNSA. V lost 2 bases to trimming and J lost 7 bases, with 14 bases between them. The CDR3 is made up of 15 amino acids. CDR3 sequence: CASSLFTGRSEKLFF. CDR3 sequence (DNA): TGTGCCAGCAGCTTATTCACGGGGCGAAGTGAAAAACTGTTTTTT.

This clone was counted only a few times. The V gene is TRBV7-9, the J gene TRBJ1-2; a possible D gene is TRBD1 (6 bases). Germline CDR1 is SEHNR and CDR2 is FQNEAQ (reference sequence). V lost 1 base and J lost 7, with 13 bases in between. CDR3 size: 14 residues. The CDR3 loop is CASSLVRQASGYTF. The CDR3 nucleotides are TGTGCCAGCAGCTTAGTGCGACAGGCCTCTGGCTACACCTTC.

V gene TRBV19 combines with J gene TRBJ1-2; 7 bases are a match to TRBD1. This CDR3 region has 15 residues. The J segment lost 3 bases and the V segment lost 4 bases, leaving 8 bases of the junction unmatched. Germline CDR1 LNHDA, CDR2 SQIVND (reference sequence). The CDR3 region is CASSNLRGSDYGYTF. CDR3 DNA: TGTGCCAGTAGTAATCTCAGGGGGTCGGACTATGGCTACACCTTC.

The chain recombines TRBV7-3 with TRBJ2-5; D is undetermined. CDR1 is SGHTA, CDR2 FQGTGA, per germline. Trimming removed 0 bases from V and 5 bases from J, with 7 bases in between. The CDR3 length is 13 residues. CDR3 DNA: TGTGCCAGCAGCTTAACTTCCGGGGAGACCCAGTACTTC. It yields the protein CASSLTSGETQYF.

The chain uses TRBV6-2 or TRBV6-3 and TRBJ2-2, with D uncertain. CDR3 size: 16 residues. The V and J ends lost 5 bases and 0 bases respectively, with 13 bases between them. Per germline, CDR1 MNHEY and CDR2 SVGEGT. This CDR3 reads CASSTEGPANTGELFF. Here the CDR3 DNA reads TGTGCCAGCAGTACCGAAGGGCCCGCGAACACCGGGGAGCTGTTTTTT.

The J gene is TRBJ1-1, the V gene TRBV6-2 or TRBV6-3; no reliable D call. This CDR3 is 13 amino acids long. Germline CDR1 reads MNHEY; CDR2 reads SVGEGT. The V and J ends lost 2 bases and 5 bases respectively, with 9 bases between them. CDR3 bases: TGTGCCAGCAGTTACGGGTCAGTTACTGAAGCTTTCTTT. It specifies CASSYGSVTEAFF.

The rearrangement links TRBV9 to TRBJ2-6; D possibly corresponds to TRBD1 (5 bases). The CDR3 totals 19 residues. With 0 bases removed from V and 0 bases from J, the gap between germline ends came to 16 bases. Germline V lookup: CDR1 SGDLS, CDR2 YYNGEE. CDR3 protein: CASSVADGREHSGANVLTF. The CDR3 DNA sequence: TGTGCCAGCAGCGTAGCTGATGGCAGGGAACACTCTGGGGCCAACGTCCTGACTTTC.

J is TRBJ1-3 and V is TRBV7-9, with D tentatively TRBD1 (6 bases). V was trimmed by 5 bases and J by 4 bases, leaving 18 bases between them. The germline V gene encodes CDR1 SEHNR and CDR2 FQNEAQ (reference sequence). The CDR3 spans 16 residues. CDR3 sequence: CASSAGTPAPGNTIYF. CDR3 coding DNA: TGTGCCAGCAGCGCCGGGACACCCGCTCCAGGAAACACCATATATTTT.

Worth noting for this clone: Distinct nucleotide sequences in the sample also encode this CDR3. V usage is TRBV7-8 and J usage is TRBJ2-7; no clear D gene. This CDR3 is 14 amino acids long. Per germline, CDR1 SGHVS and CDR2 FQNEAQ. V lost 1 base and J lost 0, with 7 bases in between. The CDR3, as DNA: TGTGCCAGCAGCTTAGGCGGTCCCTCCTACGAGCAGTACTTC. This encodes CASSLGGPSYEQYF.

The J gene is TRBJ2-3, the V gene TRBV18, with TRBD1 matching 10 bases. V was clipped by 0 bases and J by 3 bases; unmatched bases: 0. Germline-derived CDR1 and CDR2 are KGHSH and LQKENI. The CDR3 contains 15 residues. The CDR3 bases are TGTGCCAGCTCACCACCGGGACAGGGGACAGATACGCAGTATTTT. Its protein product is CASSPPGQGTDTQYF. Combining the CDR3 with reference TRBV18 and TRBJ2-3 gives the whole variable domain NAGVMQNPRHLVRRRGQEARLRCSPMKGHSHVYWYRQLPEEGLKFMVYLQKENIIDESGMPKERFSAEFPKEGPSILRIQQVVRGDSAAYFCASSPPGQGTDTQYFGPGTRLTVL.

The chain joins TRBV2 to TRBJ2-1; tentatively, D is TRBD2 (7 bases). The germline V and J ends were trimmed by 3 bases and 3 bases, with 9 bases remaining between them. The CDR3 loop spans 14 amino acids. CDR1 and CDR2 from the germline V gene are SNHLY and FYNNEI. CDR3 DNA: TGTGCCAGCAGTGAGCGGGGGCGCTACAATGAGCAGTTCTTC. It is translated as CASSERGRYNEQFF.

This clone is a singleton in its sample. This chain links TRBV30 with TRBJ1-1, with TRBD1 matching 8 bases. CDR1 GTSNPN and CDR2 SVGIG come from the germline V gene (reference sequence). V lost 6 bases and J lost 4; bases outside the gene matches: 13. The CDR3 has 15 amino acids. Written as DNA, the CDR3 is TGTGCCTGCACAATTCGGACAGGGATTCTCACTGAAGCTTTCTTT. Translating it yields CACTIRTGILTEAFF.

The chain combines TRBV7-2 with TRBJ2-7; 11 bases map to TRBD2. V dropped 5 bases and J dropped 4; count of bases not matched to a gene: 13. Germline V gene data show CDR1 as SGHTA and CDR2 as FQGNSA. The CDR3 is 17 residues long. Here the CDR3 DNA reads TGTGCCAGCAGCCAGCAGACTAGCGGGGAGTATCTTTACGAGCAGTACTTC. Its translation: CASSQQTSGEYLYEQYF.

V is TRBV12-5 and J is TRBJ2-5, with D perhaps matching TRBD1 or TRBD2 (5 bases each). V was cut by 6 bases and J by 4 bases, with 18 bases left in between. The CDR3 runs to 15 residues. Germline V gives CDR1 LGHNT, CDR2 FRNRAP. CDR3 in amino acids: CASGRPGPLGETQYF. The CDR3 nucleotides read TGTGCTAGTGGCCGCCCGGGGCCCCTGGGAGAGACCCAGTACTTC.